These 8 T cell receptor beta chains were sequenced from one sample in a study of cytotoxic CD8 clonotypes in ibrutinib-treated CLL. Sequencing was performed with immunoSEQ multiplex PCR; in TCRdb, only in-frame clones are kept and a portion is missing. There are 140,000 or so clones in the sample; 79% occur only once, and roughly 13% lies in the top ten. Sample: PBMCs, taken after 12 months of ibrutinib treatment. These receptors all stem from a human donor with chronic lymphocytic leukemia.

This chain links TRBV2 with TRBJ2-5; no definite D call. The V end lost 3 bases, the J end lost 8 bases, and 10 bases lay between the germline ends. This CDR3 is built from 12 residues. Germline assignment: CDR1 SNHLY and CDR2 FYNNEI. The CDR3 coding sequence is TGTGCCAGCAGTGAGGAATCCGAAACCCAGTACTTC. Translating gives CASSEESETQYF.

J is TRBJ2-3 and V is TRBV10-3; tentatively, D is TRBD1 (6 bases). Between the trimmed V and J ends, which lost 2 bases and 0 bases, there was a span of 15 bases. Germline V gene data show CDR1 as ENHRY and CDR2 as SYGVKD. The CDR3 runs 17 residues. For the CDR3, the DNA is TGTGCCATCAGTGAGCAGCCTTGGGGGCGGAGCACAGATACGCAGTATTTT. Translation: CAISEQPWGRSTDTQYF.

This clone was found a few times. J is TRBJ1-5 and V is TRBV2; the D is unclear. V was shortened by 4 bases and J by 0 bases, with 4 bases between the two germline ends. This CDR3 is 13 amino acids long. The germline V gene has CDR1 SNHLY and CDR2 FYNNEI. The CDR3 nucleotides read TGTGCCAGCAGTGTACATAGCAATCAGCCCCAGCATTTT. The encoded protein is CASSVHSNQPQHF.

The V and J genes are TRBV4-3 and TRBJ1-2; weak D call: TRBD1 (5 bases). This CDR3 contains 17 residues. The ends were cut back, 0 bases at V and 3 bases at J, with 17 bases in the middle. Germline lookup yields CDR1 LGHNA and CDR2 YSLEER. The CDR3 coding sequence is TGCGCCAGCAGCCAAGACATAGGACCCTGGGGGGACTATGGCTACACCTTC. This codes for CASSQDIGPWGDYGYTF.

V usage is TRBV30 and J usage is TRBJ1-5; D is unclear. From germline, CDR1 is GTSNPN and CDR2 SVGIG (reference sequence). Trimming took 1 base from V and 11 from J, leaving 12 bases between them. The CDR3 totals 12 residues. CDR3 in amino acids: CAWSGPSLAQHF. CDR3 coding DNA: TGTGCCTGGAGTGGCCCCTCATTGGCCCAGCATTTT. Full variable domain (outside the CDR3, taken from reference TRBV30 and TRBJ1-5): SQTIHQWPATLVQPVGSPLSLECTVEGTSNPNLYWYRQAAGRGLQLLFYSVGIGQISSEVPQNLSASRPQDRQFILSSKKLLLSDSGFYLCAWSGPSLAQHFGDGTRLSIL.

This chain connects TRBV18 to TRBJ1-2; TRBD1 might be the D (5 bases). The germline V gene encodes CDR1 KGHSH and CDR2 LQKENI. The CDR3 totals 15 residues. V shed 3 bases and J shed 4 bases, with 15 bases lying between them. The CDR3 nucleotides are TGTGCCAGCTCACCCCTCCAGGGATATATCTATGGCTACACCTTC. Translated: CASSPLQGYIYGYTF.

The rearrangement joins TRBV25-1 to TRBJ2-7, with D perhaps being TRBD1 or TRBD2 (5 bases each). This CDR3 comprises 14 residues. Germline CDR1 MGHDK, CDR2 SYGVNS. Trimming removed 7 bases at V and 1 base at J, with 14 bases between. Here the CDR3 reads CASTKGRGSYEQYF. The CDR3 region has the DNA TGTGCCAGCACCAAGGGACGGGGTTCCTACGAGCAGTACTTC.

The chain joins TRBV5-4 to TRBJ2-7, with TRBD2 matching over 10 bases. Germline V gene lookup returns CDR1 SGHNT and CDR2 YYREEE (reference sequence). Unmatched junction bases numbered 3, after V lost 0 bases and J lost 3 bases. The CDR3 extends over 15 amino acids. The CDR3 DNA follows: TGTGCCAGCAGCTTGGAAGTAGCGGGAGGCTACGAGCAGTACTTC. This sequence encodes CASSLEVAGGYEQYF.